The source of this T cell receptor beta chain is a study of beta chain features in type 1 diabetes. Only a few counts were recorded for this clone. Its antigen is not known. Expressed TCRB transcripts were sequenced after all isolated RNA was converted to cDNA. The method was immunoSEQ multiplex PCR; TCRdb's version includes in-frame clones alone and lacks a portion of them. The table records around 200,000 clones, approximately 13% of them present only once. General study results and limits: Shortening of TCRB CDR3s, moderate but significant, appeared in all four CD4+ subsets of Type 1 diabetes patients. Across patients, naive, central memory and Treg TCRB repertoires exhibited apparently greater similarity than was observed across healthy donors.

The CDR3 is made up of 16 amino acids. V lost 5 bases to trimming and J lost 2 bases, with 19 bases between them. Germline V CDR1 and CDR2: MDHEN, SYDVKM. The source is a woman aged 18-35 years in good health. Sequences were obtained from central memory CD4+ T cells from blood. The chain joins TRBV28 to TRBJ2-7, with D possibly matching TRBD2 (6 bases). CDR3 sequence reads: CASSLLVISGPYEQYF. In nucleotides, the CDR3 is TGTGCCAGCAGTCTCCTGGTCATTAGCGGACCCTACGAGCAGTACTTC.